A few counts support the clone carrying this TCR beta chain. Its specificity is not known. The data belong to a study of human T cells and chemical hapten exposure. The study's findings and limits: Following DPC sensitization, TCRs present above 1 in 1000 frequency showed no change.

Trimming took 1 base from V and 5 from J, leaving 5 bases between them. CDR1 and CDR2 (germline): LGHDT, YNNKEL (reference sequence). The CDR3 is made up of 13 amino acids. A single record per CDR3 protein comes from TCRdb applying MiXCR to the RACE reads. The sample lists 150,000 to 200,000 distinct CDR3 sequences, more than 12% occurring once. As to time point: patch test 1, 2 weeks after DPC sensitization. Treatment specified: therapeutic diphenylcyclopropenone sensitization with weekly scalp DPC. Blood draws preceded each patch test application. Unfractionated whole blood yielded the extracted total RNA.

The V and J genes are TRBV3-1 and TRBJ2-2, with D possibly being TRBD2 (5 bases). The sample was whole blood, taken in connection with sensitization to the hapten diphenylcyclopropenone (DPC). This receptor was obtained from a woman aged 25 to 39 with alopecia areata. Some clones in this sample may be carry-over from other donors' samples. The DNA of the CDR3 is TGTGCCAGCAGCCAAGCGGGGACCGGGGAGCTGTTTTTT. It translates to CASSQAGTGELFF.